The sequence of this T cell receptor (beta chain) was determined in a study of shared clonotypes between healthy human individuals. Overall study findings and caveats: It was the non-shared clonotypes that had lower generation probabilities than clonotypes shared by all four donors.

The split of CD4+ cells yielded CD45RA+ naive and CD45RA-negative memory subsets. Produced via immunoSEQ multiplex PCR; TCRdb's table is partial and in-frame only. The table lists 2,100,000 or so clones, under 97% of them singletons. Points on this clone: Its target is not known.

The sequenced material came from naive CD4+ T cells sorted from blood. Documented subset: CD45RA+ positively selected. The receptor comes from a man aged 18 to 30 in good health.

CDR3 residues: CASSLGAAGQETQYF. DNA of the CDR3: TGTGCCAGCAGCTTAGGGGCGGCGGGACAAGAGACCCAGTACTTC. The chain joins TRBV11-2 to TRBJ2-5, with a possible D match to TRBD2 (6 bases). From germline, CDR1 is SGHAT and CDR2 FQNNGV. CDR3 length: 15 residues. Trimming cost V 1 base and J 2 bases, with 11 bases left between them.